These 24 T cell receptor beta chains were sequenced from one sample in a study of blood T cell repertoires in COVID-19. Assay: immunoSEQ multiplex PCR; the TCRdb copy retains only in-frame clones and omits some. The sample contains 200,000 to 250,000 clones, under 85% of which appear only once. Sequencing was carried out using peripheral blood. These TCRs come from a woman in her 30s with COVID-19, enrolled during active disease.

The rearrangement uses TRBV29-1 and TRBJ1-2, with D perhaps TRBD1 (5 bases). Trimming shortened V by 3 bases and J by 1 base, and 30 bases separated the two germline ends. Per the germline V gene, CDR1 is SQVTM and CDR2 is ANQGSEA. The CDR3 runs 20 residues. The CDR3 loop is CSVEGLGVNTDLEFNYGYTF. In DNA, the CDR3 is TGCAGCGTTGAGGGGTTAGGGGTAAACACCGACCTCGAATTTAACTATGGCTACACCTTC.

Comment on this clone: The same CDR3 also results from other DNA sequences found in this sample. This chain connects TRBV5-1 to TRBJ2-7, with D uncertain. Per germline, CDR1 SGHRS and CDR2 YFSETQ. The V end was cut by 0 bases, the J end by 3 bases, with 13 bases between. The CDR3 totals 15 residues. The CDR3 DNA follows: TGCGCCAGCAGCTTGGTGGCAGGTGGCCTCTACGAGCAGTACTTC. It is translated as CASSLVAGGLYEQYF.

The CDR3 DNA reads TGTGCCAGCAGCCAAGGAGTGCGGGGGGGCTCTAATGAAAAACTGTTTTTT. Encoded protein: CASSQGVRGGSNEKLFF. The gene calls are TRBV3-1 (or the pseudogene TRBV3-2) and TRBJ1-4; tentatively, D is TRBD1 (6 bases). The V end was cut by 1 base, the J end by 3 bases, with 15 bases between. The germline CDR1 and CDR2 sequences are LGHDT and YNNKEL (reference sequence). This CDR3 is 17 amino acids long.

The CDR3 is CASSFPIRPGGADEQYF. CDR3 DNA sequence: TGTGCCAGCAGCTTCCCTATAAGACCAGGGGGCGCGGACGAGCAGTACTTC. The chain uses TRBV27 and TRBJ2-7, with 8 bases lining up with TRBD1. CDR1 is MNHEY and CDR2 is SMNVEV in the germline V gene (reference sequence). With 6 bases clipped from V and 5 bases from J, the junction kept 18 bases outside the gene matches. This CDR3 is 17 amino acids long.

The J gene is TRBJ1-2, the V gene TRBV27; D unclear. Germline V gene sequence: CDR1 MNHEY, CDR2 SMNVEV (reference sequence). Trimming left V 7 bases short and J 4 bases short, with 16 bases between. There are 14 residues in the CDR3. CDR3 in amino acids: CASTTSGELYGYTF. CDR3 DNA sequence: TGTGCCAGCACTACCTCCGGGGAACTCTATGGCTACACCTTC.

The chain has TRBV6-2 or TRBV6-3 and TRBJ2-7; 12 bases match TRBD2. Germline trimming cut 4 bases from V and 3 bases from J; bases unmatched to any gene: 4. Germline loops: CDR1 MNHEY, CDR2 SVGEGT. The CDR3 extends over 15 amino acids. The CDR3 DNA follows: TGTGCCAGCAGTTTCCAGACTAGCGGGAGCTACGAGCAGTACTTC. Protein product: CASSFQTSGSYEQYF.

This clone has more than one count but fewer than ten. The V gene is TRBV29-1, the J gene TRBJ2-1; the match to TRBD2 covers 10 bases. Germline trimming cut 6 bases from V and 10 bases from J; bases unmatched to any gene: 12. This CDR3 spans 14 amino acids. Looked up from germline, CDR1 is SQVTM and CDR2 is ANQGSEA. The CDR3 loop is CSVATSGSTPEQFF. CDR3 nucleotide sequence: TGCAGCGTCGCGACTAGCGGGTCGACGCCCGAGCAGTTCTTC.

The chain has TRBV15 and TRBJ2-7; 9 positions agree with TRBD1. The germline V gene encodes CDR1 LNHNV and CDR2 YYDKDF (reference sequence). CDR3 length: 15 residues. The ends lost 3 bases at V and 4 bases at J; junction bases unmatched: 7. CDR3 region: CATSRGLDRGYEQYF. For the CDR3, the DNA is TGTGCCACCAGCAGGGGTCTGGACAGGGGTTACGAGCAGTACTTC.

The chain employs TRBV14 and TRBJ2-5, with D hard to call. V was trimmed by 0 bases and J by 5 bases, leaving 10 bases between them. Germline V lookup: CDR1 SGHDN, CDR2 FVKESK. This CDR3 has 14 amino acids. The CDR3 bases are TGTGCCAGCAGCCAAGATCAACTTCTGGAGACCCAGTACTTC. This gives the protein CASSQDQLLETQYF.

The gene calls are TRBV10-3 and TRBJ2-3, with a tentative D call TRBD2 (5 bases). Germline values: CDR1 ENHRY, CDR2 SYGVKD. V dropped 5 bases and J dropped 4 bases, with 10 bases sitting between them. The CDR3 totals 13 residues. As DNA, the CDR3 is TGTGCCATCAGTTCTACTAGACCAGATACGCAGTATTTT. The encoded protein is CAISSTRPDTQYF.

The chain's CDR3 is CASRRTITDTQYF. In nucleotides, the CDR3 is TGTGCCAGCAGGCGGACTATCACAGATACGCAGTATTTT. The chain combines TRBV7-2 with TRBJ2-3; weak D call: TRBD2 (6 bases). The ends were cut back, 6 bases at V and 2 bases at J, with 9 bases in the middle. The CDR3 length is 13 residues. CDR1 is SGHTA and CDR2 is FQGNSA in the germline V gene.

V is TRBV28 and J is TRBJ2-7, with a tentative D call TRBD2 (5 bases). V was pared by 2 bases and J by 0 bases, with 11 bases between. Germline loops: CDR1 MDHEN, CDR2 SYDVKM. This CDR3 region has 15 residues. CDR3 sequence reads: CASSLSFRDSYEQYF. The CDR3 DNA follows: TGTGCCAGCAGTTTAAGTTTTCGGGACTCCTACGAGCAGTACTTC.

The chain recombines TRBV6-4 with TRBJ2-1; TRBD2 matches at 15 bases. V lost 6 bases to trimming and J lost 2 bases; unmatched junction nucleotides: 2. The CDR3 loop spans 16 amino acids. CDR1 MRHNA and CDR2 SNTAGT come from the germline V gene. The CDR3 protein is CASSGTSGGTYNEQFF. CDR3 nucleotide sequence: TGTGCCAGCAGCGGGACTAGCGGGGGGACCTACAATGAGCAGTTCTTC.

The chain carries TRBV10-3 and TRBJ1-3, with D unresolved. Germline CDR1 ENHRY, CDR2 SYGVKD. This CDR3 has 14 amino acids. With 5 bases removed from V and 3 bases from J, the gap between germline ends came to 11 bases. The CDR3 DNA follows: TGTGCCATCAGTAGCAAGGAGTTTGGAAACACCATATATTTT. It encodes CAISSKEFGNTIYF.

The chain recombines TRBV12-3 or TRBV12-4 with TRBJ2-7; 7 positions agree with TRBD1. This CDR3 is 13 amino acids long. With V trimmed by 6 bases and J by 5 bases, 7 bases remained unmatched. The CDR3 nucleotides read TGTGCCAGCAGGGAAGGGGGCAGAGACGAGCAGTACTTC. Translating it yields CASREGGRDEQYF.

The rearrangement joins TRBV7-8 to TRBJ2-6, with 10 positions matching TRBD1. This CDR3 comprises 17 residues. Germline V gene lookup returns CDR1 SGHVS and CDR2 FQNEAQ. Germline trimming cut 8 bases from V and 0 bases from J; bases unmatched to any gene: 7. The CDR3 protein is CASGPGQGFSGANVLTF. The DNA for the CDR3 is TGTGCCAGCGGACCGGGACAGGGGTTCTCTGGGGCCAACGTCCTGACTTTC.

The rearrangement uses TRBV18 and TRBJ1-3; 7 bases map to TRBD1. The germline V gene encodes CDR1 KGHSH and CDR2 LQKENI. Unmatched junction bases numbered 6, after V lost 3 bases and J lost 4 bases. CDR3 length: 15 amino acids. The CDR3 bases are TGTGCCAGCTCACCCAGCCGGGACAGAGGAAACACCATATATTTT. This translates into CASSPSRDRGNTIYF.

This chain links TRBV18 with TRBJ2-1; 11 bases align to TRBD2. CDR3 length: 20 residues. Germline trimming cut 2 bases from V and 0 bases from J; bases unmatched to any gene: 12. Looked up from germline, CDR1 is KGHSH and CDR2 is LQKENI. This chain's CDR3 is CASSPSLGDTSGSSYNEQFF. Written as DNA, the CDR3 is TGTGCCAGCTCACCAAGTCTCGGGGATACTAGCGGGAGCTCCTACAATGAGCAGTTCTTC.

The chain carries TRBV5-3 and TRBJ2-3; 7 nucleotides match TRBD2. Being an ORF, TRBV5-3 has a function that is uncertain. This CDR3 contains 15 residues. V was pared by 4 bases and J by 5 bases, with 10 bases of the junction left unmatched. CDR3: CARSPPAQRGDTQYF. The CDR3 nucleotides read TGTGCCAGAAGCCCCCCCGCCCAGCGGGGAGATACGCAGTATTTT.

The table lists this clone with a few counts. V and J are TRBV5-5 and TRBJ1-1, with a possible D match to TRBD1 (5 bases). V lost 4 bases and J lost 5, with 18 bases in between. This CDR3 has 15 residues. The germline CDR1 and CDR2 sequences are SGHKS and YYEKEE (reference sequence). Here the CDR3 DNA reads TGTGCCAGCAGCCGCCCAGGGTCGGGGGATACTGAAGCTTTCTTT. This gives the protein CASSRPGSGDTEAFF.

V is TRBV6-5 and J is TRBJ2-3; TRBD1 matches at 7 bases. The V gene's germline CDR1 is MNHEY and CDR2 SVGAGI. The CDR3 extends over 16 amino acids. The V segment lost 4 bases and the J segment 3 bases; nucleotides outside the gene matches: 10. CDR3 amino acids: CASSSTGAVRTDTQYF. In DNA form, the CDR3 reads TGTGCCAGCAGTTCCACAGGGGCCGTTAGGACAGATACGCAGTATTTT.

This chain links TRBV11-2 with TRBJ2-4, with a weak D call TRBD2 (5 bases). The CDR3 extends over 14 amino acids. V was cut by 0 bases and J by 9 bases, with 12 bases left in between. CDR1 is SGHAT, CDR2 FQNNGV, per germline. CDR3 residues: CASSLDPQAGIQYF. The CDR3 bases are TGTGCCAGCAGCTTAGATCCGCAGGCGGGCATTCAGTACTTC.

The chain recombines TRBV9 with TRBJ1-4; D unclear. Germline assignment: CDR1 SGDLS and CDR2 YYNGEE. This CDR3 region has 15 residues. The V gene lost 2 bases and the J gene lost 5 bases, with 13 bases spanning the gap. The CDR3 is CASSVDTGFNEKLFF. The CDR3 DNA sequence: TGTGCCAGCAGCGTCGACACGGGGTTCAATGAAAAACTGTTTTTT.

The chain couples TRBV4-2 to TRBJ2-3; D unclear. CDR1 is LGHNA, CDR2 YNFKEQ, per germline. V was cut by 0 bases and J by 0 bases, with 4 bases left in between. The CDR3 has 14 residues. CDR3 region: CASSQETSTDTQYF. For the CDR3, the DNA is TGTGCCAGCAGCCAAGAGACTAGCACAGATACGCAGTATTTT.